Reported below is one T cell receptor (beta chain). The antigen this receptor binds is unknown. Base-call qualities are not available, and no considerably larger clone is one nucleotide away. The data derive from a study of cytomegalovirus exposure and HLA in healthy donors (dated by TCRdb to about 2017). Some background on the complete study: According to a later analysis, one platform produced both the 100 to 150 validation repertoires and the 670 or so repertoires of the first cohort. The study aimed to test whether signatures of past pathogen exposure could be identified by cataloging public T cell receptors. To predict cytomegalovirus infection status, the study brought together high-throughput TCR immunosequencing, statistical association of individual TCRs with disease status, and machine learning. A separate validation cohort of approximately 120 different subjects was used in addition to the roughly 670-subject first cohort. General study outcomes and caveats: The authors suggested that the approach could potentially be extended to other disease states and immunological phenotypes. In vitro tests confirmed that a few of the cytomegalovirus-associated TCR beta chains recognize cytomegalovirus antigens. Across donors, most TCR sequences were observed very rarely, whereas some public TCRs were present in many individuals. In the study, approximately 160 TCR beta chains were listed as associated with cytomegalovirus. The validation cohort had no HLA typing available for a later analysis, so co-occurrence within that cohort was assessed over all 120 or so repertoires. The classifier was reported to diagnose cytomegalovirus status with high specificity and sensitivity in both the original and validation cohorts. In a later analysis, TCRs clustered in the first cohort were found to also tend to co-occur in the roughly 120 validation repertoires, with approximately 94% of cluster scores above 0.

The donors were included in the validation cohort of roughly 120 subjects, a group kept apart from the roughly 700-subject first cohort. Inclusive of the bounding cysteine and phenylalanine, the CDR3 is 14 residues long. Only CDR3 DNA remains: 42 bases, in frame from the first base. V is cut back by 5 bases and J by 2 bases, with 6 bases in the junction unmatched. CDR1 is given as SGHTA and CDR2 as FQGNSA, both from the germline V gene. Library method: the immunoSEQ multiplex PCR assay. The paper's processing steps were these. A statistical classification framework was developed to diagnose cytomegalovirus status using the catalog of TCR beta chain sequences. This is the immuneACCESS table as TCRdb keeps it, with only in-frame sequences that have V and J called. A part of the clones is gone; compared with another copy, unresolved V genes explain less than half, and the rest is unexplained. The V and J calls and clone size come from that table; D and trimming were worked out from the DNA. This sample is represented by more than 300,000 clones; roughly 88% of them were singletons. Approximately 0.84% of the sample is taken by the ten largest.

This receptor was taken from a woman aged 18-29 years in good health and CMV-seronegative. The sequence joins TRBV7-2 to TRBJ2-7; 7 of the junction bases match TRBD1. Material for sequencing was PBMCs. In nucleotide form, the sequence is TGTGCCAGCAGCCTATACAGGGGCCCCTACGAGCAGTACTTC. Translated, it reads CASSLYRGPYEQYF.